This T cell receptor beta chain was identified during a study of cytomegalovirus exposure and HLA in healthy donors. General observations from the study: Across donors, sequencing depth was assumed by presence/absence analyses to be roughly uniform.

As to this clone: Its target is unknown.

PCR involved 60 Vbeta and 13 Jbeta primers. Assay used: immunoSEQ multiplex PCR; TCRdb lists only in-frame clones, some missing. The repertoire consists of about 91,000 clones, with 64% occurring once and the leading ten covering roughly 2.1%. The sample consisted of PBMCs. This receptor was obtained from a human donor in good health.

The CDR3, as DNA: TGTGCCAGCAGCGTAGAAAGCGATAATTCACCCCTCCACTTT. It translates to CASSVESDNSPLHF. The V gene is TRBV9, the J gene TRBJ1-6, with D hard to call. Per the germline V gene, CDR1 is SGDLS and CDR2 is YYNGEE. The CDR3 contains 14 residues. V was trimmed by 0 bases and J by 5 bases, leaving 6 bases between them.